This record looks at one TCR beta chain sequence and its context. Per the germline V gene, CDR1 is SGHDN and CDR2 is FVKESK. The CDR3 is 15 residues long. V gave up 5 bases and J gave up 1 base, with 11 bases separating them. These data are taken from a study of CD8 T cells in Susac syndrome. With random hexamers, roughly 0.45 to 1 ug RNA was reverse transcribed. The immunoSEQ assay covered 54 Vbeta and 13 Jbeta segments for CDR3. TCRdb independently ran MiXCR on the immunoSEQ multiplex PCR reads; one entry per CDR3 protein. The data contain some 120,000 distinct CDR3 sequences, roughly 96% of them singletons. TCR beta from blood CD8+ and CD4+ T cells was sequenced. As controls, healthy donors matched for age and sex were used. FACS enriched CD8+ TEMRA cells, while bulk CD8+ and CD4+ were negatively isolated.

The sequence came from a human donor in good health. The chain couples TRBV14 to TRBJ2-2; D might be TRBD1 (5 bases). Sequences were obtained from CD4+ T cells from PBMCs. The CDR3 region is CASSSWGGNTGELFF. For the CDR3, the DNA is TGTGCCAGCAGCTCTTGGGGCGGGAACACCGGGGAGCTGTTTTTT.